This T cell receptor (beta chain) appears in the sequencing data of a study of cytomegalovirus exposure and HLA in healthy donors. Study-wide context: The approximately 120 validation repertoires and the 666 first-cohort repertoires shared a platform, a later analysis reported.

The donors were in the roughly 110-subject validation cohort, distinct from the roughly 720-subject first cohort. Here immunoSEQ multiplex PCR was the method, and the copy in TCRdb shows in-frame clones only, minus some. Of fewer than 250,000 clones listed, 65% to 85% were seen once; the top ten hold about 14%. This clonotype was obtained from a woman under 40 in good health and CMV-seropositive. Input material: PBMCs.

This chain's CDR3 is CASSQIAGGYNEQFF. DNA for the CDR3: TGCGCCAGCAGCCAAATAGCGGGAGGCTACAATGAGCAGTTCTTC. The rearrangement uses TRBV4-1 and TRBJ2-1; 10 nucleotides line up with TRBD2. The junction had 1 base not matched to a gene; V was cut back by 2 bases and J by 3 bases. CDR3 length equals 15 residues. Germline V gene data show CDR1 as MGHRA and CDR2 as YSYEKL.